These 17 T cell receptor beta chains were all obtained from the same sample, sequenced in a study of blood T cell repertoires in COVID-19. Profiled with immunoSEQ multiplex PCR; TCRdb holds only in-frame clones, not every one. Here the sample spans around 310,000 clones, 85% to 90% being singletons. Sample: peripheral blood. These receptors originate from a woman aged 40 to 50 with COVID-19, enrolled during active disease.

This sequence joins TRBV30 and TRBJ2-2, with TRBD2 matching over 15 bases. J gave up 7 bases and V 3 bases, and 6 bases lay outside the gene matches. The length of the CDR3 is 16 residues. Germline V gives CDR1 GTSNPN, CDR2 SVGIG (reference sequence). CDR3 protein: CAWSGLAGGRGGELFF. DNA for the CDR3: TGTGCCTGGAGCGGACTAGCGGGGGGGCGTGGCGGGGAGCTGTTTTTT.

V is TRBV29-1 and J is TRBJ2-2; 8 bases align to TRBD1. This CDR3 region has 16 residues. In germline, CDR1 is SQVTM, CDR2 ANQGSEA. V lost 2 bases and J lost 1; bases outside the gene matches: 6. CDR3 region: CSVERAGGLNTGELFF. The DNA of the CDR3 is TGCAGCGTTGAACGGGCAGGGGGCCTGAACACCGGGGAGCTGTTTTTT.

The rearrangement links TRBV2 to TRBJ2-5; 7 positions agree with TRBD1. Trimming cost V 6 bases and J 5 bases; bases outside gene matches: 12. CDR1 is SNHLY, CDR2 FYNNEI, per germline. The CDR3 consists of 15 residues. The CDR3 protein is CASRDLDRVRETQYF. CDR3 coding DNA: TGTGCCAGCAGAGACTTAGACAGGGTTAGGGAGACCCAGTACTTC.

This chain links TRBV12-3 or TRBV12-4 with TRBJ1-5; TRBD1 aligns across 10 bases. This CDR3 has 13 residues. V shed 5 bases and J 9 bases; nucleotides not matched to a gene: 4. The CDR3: CASSGTGDRPQHF. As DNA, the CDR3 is TGTGCCAGCAGTGGGACAGGGGACAGGCCCCAGCATTTT.

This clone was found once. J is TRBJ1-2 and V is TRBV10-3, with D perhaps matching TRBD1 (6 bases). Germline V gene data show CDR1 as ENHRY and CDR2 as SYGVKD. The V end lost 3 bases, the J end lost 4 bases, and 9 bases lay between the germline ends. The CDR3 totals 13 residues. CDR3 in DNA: TGTGCCATCAGTGAACAGGGCATCTATGGCTACACCTTC. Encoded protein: CAISEQGIYGYTF.

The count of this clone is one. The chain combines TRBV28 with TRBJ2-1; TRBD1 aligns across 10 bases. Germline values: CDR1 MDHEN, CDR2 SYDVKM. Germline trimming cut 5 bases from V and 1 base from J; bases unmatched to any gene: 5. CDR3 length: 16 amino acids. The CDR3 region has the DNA TGTGCCAGCAGTCAAACGGGACAGGGGTCCTACAATGAGCAGTTCTTC. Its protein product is CASSQTGQGSYNEQFF. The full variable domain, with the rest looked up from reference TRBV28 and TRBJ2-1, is DVKVTQSSRYLVKRTGEKVFLECVQDMDHENMFWYRQDPGLGLRLIYFSYDVKMKEKGDIPEGYSVSREKKERFSLILESASTNQTSMYLCASSQTGQGSYNEQFFGPGTRLTVL.

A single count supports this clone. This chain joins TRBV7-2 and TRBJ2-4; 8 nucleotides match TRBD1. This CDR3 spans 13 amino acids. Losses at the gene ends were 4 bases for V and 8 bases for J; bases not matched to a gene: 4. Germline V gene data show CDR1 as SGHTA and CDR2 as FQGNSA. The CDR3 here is CASSSQGADIQYF. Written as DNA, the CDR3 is TGTGCCAGCAGCTCTCAGGGGGCTGACATTCAGTACTTC.

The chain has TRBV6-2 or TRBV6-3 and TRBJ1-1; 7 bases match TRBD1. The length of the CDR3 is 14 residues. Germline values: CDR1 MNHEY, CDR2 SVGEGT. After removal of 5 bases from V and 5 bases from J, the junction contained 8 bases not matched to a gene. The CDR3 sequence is CASSLDRVRTEAFF. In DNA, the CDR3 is TGTGCCAGCAGTCTTGACAGGGTCCGAACTGAAGCTTTCTTT.

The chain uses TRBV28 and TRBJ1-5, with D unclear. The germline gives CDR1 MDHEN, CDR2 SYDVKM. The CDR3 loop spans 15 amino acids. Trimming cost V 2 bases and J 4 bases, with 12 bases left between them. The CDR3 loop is CASSLDQRENQPQHF. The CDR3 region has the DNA TGTGCCAGCAGTTTAGACCAACGGGAAAATCAGCCCCAGCATTTT.

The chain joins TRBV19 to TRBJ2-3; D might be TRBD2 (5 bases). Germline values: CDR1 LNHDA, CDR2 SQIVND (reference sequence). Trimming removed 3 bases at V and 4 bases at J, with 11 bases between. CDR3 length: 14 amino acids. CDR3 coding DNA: TGTGCCAGTAGTATGCGGCTAGCCCCAGATACGCAGTATTTT. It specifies CASSMRLAPDTQYF. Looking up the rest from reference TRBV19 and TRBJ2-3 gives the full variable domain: DGGITQSPKYLFRKEGQNVTLSCEQNLNHDAMYWYRQDPGQGLRLIYYSQIVNDFQKGDIAEGYSVSREKKESFPLTVTSAQKNPTAFYLCASSMRLAPDTQYFGPGTRLTVL.

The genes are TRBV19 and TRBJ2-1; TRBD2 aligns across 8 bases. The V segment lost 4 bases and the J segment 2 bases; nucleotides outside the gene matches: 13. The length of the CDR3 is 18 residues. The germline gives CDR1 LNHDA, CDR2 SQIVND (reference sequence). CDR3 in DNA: TGTGCCAGTAGTACTTCTCAACGGGGACTAGGAACCTACAATGAGCAGTTCTTC. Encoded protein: CASSTSQRGLGTYNEQFF.

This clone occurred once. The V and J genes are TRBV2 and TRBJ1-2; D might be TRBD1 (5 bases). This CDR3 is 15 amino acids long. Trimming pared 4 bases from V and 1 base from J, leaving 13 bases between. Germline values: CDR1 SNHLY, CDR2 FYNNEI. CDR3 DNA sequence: TGTGCCAGCAGTGGACAGACACCCTATAACTATGGCTACACCTTC. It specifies CASSGQTPYNYGYTF.

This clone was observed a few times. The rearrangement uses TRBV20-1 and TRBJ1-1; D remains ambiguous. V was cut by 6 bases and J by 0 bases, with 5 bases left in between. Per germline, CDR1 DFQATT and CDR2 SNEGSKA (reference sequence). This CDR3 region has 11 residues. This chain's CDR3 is CSASMNTEAFF. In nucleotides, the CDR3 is TGCAGTGCATCCATGAACACTGAAGCTTTCTTT.

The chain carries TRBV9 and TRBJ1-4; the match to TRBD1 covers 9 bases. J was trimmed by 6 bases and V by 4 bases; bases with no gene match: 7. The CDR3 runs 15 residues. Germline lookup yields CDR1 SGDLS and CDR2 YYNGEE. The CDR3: CASSTRQGGDEKLFF. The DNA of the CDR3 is TGTGCCAGCAGCACCCGACAGGGGGGGGATGAAAAACTGTTTTTT.

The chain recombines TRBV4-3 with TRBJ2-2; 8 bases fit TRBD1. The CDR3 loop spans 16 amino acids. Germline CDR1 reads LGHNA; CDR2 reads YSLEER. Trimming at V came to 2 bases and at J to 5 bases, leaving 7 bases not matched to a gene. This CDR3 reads CASSQFSRGRTGELFF. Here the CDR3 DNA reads TGCGCCAGCAGCCAATTCTCCAGGGGGCGGACCGGGGAGCTGTTTTTT.

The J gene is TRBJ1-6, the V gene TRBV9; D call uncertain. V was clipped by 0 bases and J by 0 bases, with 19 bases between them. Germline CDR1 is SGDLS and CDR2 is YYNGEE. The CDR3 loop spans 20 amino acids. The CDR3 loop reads CASSVATRDPWSSYNSPLHF. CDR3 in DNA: TGTGCCAGCAGCGTAGCTACCCGAGACCCCTGGAGCTCCTATAATTCACCCCTCCACTTT.

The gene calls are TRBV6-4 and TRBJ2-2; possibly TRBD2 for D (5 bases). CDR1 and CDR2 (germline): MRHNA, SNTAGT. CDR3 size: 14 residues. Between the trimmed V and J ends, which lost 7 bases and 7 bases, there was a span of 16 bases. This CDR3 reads CASKQAVGFGELFF. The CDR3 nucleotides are TGTGCCAGCAAACAAGCGGTGGGGTTCGGGGAGCTGTTTTTT.